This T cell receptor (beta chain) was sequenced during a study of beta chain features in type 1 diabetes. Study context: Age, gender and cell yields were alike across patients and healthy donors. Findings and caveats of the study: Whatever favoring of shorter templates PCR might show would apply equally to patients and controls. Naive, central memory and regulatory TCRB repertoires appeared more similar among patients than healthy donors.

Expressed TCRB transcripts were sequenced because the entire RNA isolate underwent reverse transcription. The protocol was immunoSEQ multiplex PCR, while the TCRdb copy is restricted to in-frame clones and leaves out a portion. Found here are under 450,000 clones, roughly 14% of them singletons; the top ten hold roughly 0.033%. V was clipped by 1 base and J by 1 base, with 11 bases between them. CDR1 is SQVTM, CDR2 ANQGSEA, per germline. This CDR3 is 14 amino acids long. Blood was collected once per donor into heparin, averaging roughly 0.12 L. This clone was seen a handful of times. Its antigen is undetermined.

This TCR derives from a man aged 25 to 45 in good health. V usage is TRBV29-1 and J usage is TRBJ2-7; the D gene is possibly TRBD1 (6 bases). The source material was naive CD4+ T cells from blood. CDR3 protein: CSVEVWDTSYEQYF. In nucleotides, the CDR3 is TGCAGCGTTGAAGTTTGGGACACTTCCTACGAGCAGTACTTC.